This T cell receptor (beta chain) was obtained from a study of CD8+ T cells in alopecia areata. As to treatment: oral pan-JAK inhibitor, 5-10 mg twice daily. Looked up from germline, CDR1 is SGHTA and CDR2 is FQGNSA. CDR3 size: 14 residues. The V and J ends lost 5 bases and 3 bases, in that order; junction bases with no gene match: 4. RNA extraction was followed by reverse transcription into cDNA, which acted as the sequencing template. Sequencing was performed with immunoSEQ multiplex PCR; in TCRdb, only in-frame clones are kept and a portion is missing. The repertoire consists of around 150,000 clones, with 65% occurring once and the leading ten covering approximately 0.9%.

This material consisted of CD4+ T cells sorted from blood, taken at week 4, from a patient treated with tofacitinib. This sequence originates from a human donor with alopecia areata. This chain connects TRBV7-2 to TRBJ1-1; 9 nucleotides match TRBD1. Here the CDR3 DNA reads TGTGCCAGCAGCCAGACAGGGGGATACACTGAAGCTTTCTTT. Translated, it gives CASSQTGGYTEAFF. The entire variable domain, with the rest obtained from reference TRBV7-2 and TRBJ1-1, is as follows: GAGVSQSPSNKVTEKGKDVELRCDPISGHTALYWYRQSLGQGLEFLIYFQGNSAPDKSGLPSDRFSAERTGGSVSTLTIQRTQQEDSAVYLCASSQTGGYTEAFFGQGTRLTVV.